This T cell receptor (beta chain) is from a study of cytomegalovirus exposure and HLA in healthy donors. This CDR3 has 15 amino acids. Germline-derived CDR1 and CDR2 are MNHNY and SVGAGI (reference sequence). Trimming took off 2 bases at V and 5 bases at J, with 13 bases between the two ends. Only in-frame clones appear in the TCRdb table, and some are missing; sequencing was by immunoSEQ multiplex PCR. The data hold approximately 110,000 clones, with around 94% observed a single time. The clonotype was recovered from a woman aged 18-29 years in good health and CMV-seronegative. The V call is TRBV6-6, the J call TRBJ1-5; D is ambiguous. The sequenced sample consisted of PBMCs. Here the CDR3 reads CASSYLSPTDQPQHF. The CDR3 bases are TGTGCCAGCAGTTACCTTTCCCCCACAGATCAGCCCCAGCATTTT.